A single sample is the source of the 4 T cell receptor beta chains below, sequenced in a study of T cell responses to AZD1222 COVID-19 vaccine. The data were produced by immunoSEQ multiplex PCR, yet TCRdb's version contains in-frame clones alone and is incomplete. Of about 84,000 clones in the sample, over 75% were seen once. The sequencing used peripheral blood, collected 28 days after the second AZD1222 dose. The source is an adult who received the AZD1222 COVID-19 vaccine.

This clone was seen once. The chain couples TRBV24-1 to TRBJ2-5; possible D gene TRBD2, 5 bases. CDR1 KGHDR and CDR2 SFDVKD come from the germline V gene. This CDR3 has 15 residues. Trimming shortened V by 5 bases and J by 2 bases, and 14 bases separated the two germline ends. CDR3 sequence reads: CATSASSGVQETQYF. CDR3 DNA: TGTGCCACCAGTGCCTCGTCCGGGGTACAAGAGACCCAGTACTTC.

This chain uses TRBV6-1 with TRBJ1-1; D is possibly TRBD1 (6 bases). Germline V gives CDR1 MNHNS, CDR2 SASEGT. Trimming took off 2 bases at V and 0 bases at J, with 13 bases between the two ends. The CDR3 runs 16 residues. CDR3 sequence (DNA): TGTGCCAGCAGTGAATGGCAGCGGACAGTGAACACTGAAGCTTTCTTT. Translation: CASSEWQRTVNTEAFF.

The V call is TRBV11-2, the J call TRBJ1-4; TRBD1 matches at 8 bases. Trimming took 3 bases from V and 10 from J; bases not matched to a gene: 1. The CDR3 is 12 amino acids. CDR1 and CDR2 (germline): SGHAT, FQNNGV. CDR3 nucleotides: TGTGCCAGCAGCTTCCAGGGGGCAAAACTGTTTTTT. It encodes CASSFQGAKLFF.

The CDR3 coding sequence is TGTGCCAGCAGTTACAGGCCTAGCGGGGGTGGAAATGAGCAGTTCTTC. The encoded protein is CASSYRPSGGGNEQFF. This sequence joins TRBV6-2 or TRBV6-3 and TRBJ2-1, with 10 positions matching TRBD2. J gave up 7 bases and V 2 bases, and 8 bases lay outside the gene matches. The CDR3 runs 16 residues. CDR1 is MNHEY, CDR2 SVGEGT, per germline.